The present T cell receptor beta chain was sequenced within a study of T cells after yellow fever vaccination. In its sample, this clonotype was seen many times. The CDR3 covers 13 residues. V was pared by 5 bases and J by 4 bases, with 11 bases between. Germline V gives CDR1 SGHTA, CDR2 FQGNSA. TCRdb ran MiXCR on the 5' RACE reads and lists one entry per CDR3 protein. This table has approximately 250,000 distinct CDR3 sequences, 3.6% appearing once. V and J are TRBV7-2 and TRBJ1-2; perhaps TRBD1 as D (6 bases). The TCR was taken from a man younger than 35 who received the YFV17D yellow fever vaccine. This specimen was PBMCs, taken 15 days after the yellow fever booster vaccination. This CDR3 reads CASSAGHGYGYTF. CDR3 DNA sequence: TGTGCCAGCAGCGCGGGACATGGCTATGGCTACACCTTC.